This T cell receptor beta chain comes out of a study of response to subunit inactivated influenza vaccine. Findings and caveats of the study: Authors suggested seasonal influenza vaccinations each recruit few new T cells.

The CDR3 contains 14 residues. Trimming removed 2 bases at V and 5 bases at J, with 10 bases between. CDR1 and CDR2 from the germline V gene are SGHTA and FQGNSA. Only a few counts were recorded for this clonotype. No antigen is known for it. TCRdb analysed the RT-PCR reads with MiXCR anew, one entry per CDR3 protein. The sample carries a few hundred thousand distinct CDR3 sequences, roughly 15% recorded once. V usage is TRBV7-2 and J usage is TRBJ1-5, with D unresolved. The sample in question was PBMCs from blood, obtained about 12 days after vaccination. This TCR was sampled from a man aged 50 to 59 who received an inactivated influenza vaccine. The CDR3 DNA reads TGTGCCAGCAGCTTATATTTTAAGGATCAGCCCCAGCATTTT. Amino acid sequence: CASSLYFKDQPQHF. Combining the CDR3 with reference TRBV7-2 and TRBJ1-5 gives the whole variable domain GAGVSQSPSNKVTEKGKDVELRCDPISGHTALYWYRQSLGQGLEFLIYFQGNSAPDKSGLPSDRFSAERTGGSVSTLTIQRTQQEDSAVYLCASSLYFKDQPQHFGDGTRLSIL.